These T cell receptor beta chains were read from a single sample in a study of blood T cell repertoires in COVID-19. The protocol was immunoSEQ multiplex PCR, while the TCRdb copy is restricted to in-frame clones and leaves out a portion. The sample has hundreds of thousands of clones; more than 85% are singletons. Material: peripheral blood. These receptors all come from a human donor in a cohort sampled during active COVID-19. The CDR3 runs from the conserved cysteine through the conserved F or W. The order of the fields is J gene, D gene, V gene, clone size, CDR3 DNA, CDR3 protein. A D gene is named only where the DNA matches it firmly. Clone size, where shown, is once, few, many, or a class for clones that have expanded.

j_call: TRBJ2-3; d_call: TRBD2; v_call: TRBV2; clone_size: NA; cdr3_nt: TGTGCCAGCAGAGAGGGACTAGTGGTCACAGATACGCAGTATTTT; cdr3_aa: CASREGLVVTDTQYF
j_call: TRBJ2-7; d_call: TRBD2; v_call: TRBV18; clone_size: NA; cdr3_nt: TGTGCCAGCTCACTCCGGACTAGCGGGTCCTACGAGCAGTACTTC; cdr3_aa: CASSLRTSGSYEQYF
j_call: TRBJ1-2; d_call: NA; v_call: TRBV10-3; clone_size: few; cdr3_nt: TGTGCCATCAGTGAGTCCCGGGACGGACTAAATGGCTACACCTTC; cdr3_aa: CAISESRDGLNGYTF
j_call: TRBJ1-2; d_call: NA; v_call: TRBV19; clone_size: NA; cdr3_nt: TGTGCCAGTAGTATAGTCCACCTCTCCGGGGGGGGCTACACCTTC; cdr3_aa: CASSIVHLSGGGYTF
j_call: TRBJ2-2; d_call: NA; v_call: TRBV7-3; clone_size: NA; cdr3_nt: TGTGCCAGCAGCTTAGGCCCGGGTACCGGGGAGCTGTTTTTT; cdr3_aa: CASSLGPGTGELFF
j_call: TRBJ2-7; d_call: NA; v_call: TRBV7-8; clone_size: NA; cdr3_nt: TGTGCCAGCAGCTTAGAGGCAGGCCCCTACGAGCAGTACTTC; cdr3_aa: CASSLEAGPYEQYF
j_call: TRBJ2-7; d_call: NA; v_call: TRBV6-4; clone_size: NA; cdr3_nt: TGTGCCAGCACCTTCTACGAGCAGTACTTC; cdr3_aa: CASTFYEQYF
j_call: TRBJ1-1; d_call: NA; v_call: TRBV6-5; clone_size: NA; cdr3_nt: TGTGCCAGCAGTTACGGGGTCCGGGGGACTGAAGCTTTCTTT; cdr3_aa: CASSYGVRGTEAFF
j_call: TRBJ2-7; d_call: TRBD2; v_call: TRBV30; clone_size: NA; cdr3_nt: TGTGCCTGGAGTCAACCCCGGGACGGAGCCGGGAGGAGGGCCTACGAGCAGTACTTC; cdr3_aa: CAWSQPRDGAGRRAYEQYF
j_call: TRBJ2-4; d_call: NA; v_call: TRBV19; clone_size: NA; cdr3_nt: TGTGCCAGTAGTATATCCATCCGGGGAAACATTCAGTACTTC; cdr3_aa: CASSISIRGNIQYF
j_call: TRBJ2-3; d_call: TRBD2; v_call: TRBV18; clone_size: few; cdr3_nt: TGTGCCAGCTTCTACAGCGGGGGGGAAGATACGCAGTATTTT; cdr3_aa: CASFYSGGEDTQYF
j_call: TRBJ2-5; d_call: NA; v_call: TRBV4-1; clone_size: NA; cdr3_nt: TGCGCCAGCAGCCAAGATTCGGGATGGGAGACCCAGTACTTC; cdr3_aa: CASSQDSGWETQYF
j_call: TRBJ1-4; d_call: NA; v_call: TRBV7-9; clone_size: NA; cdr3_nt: TGTGCCAGCAGCTGGGGCAATGAAAAACTGTTTTTT; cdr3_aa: CASSWGNEKLFF
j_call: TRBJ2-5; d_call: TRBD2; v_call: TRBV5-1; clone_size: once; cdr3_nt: TGCGCCAGCAGCTGGGAGTCAGCGGGAGGAGATCTCATAAGCGCTGTGGGACGCCAAGAGACCCAGTACTTC; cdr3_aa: CASSWESAGGDLISAVGRQETQYF
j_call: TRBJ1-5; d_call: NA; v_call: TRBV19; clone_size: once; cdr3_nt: TGTGCCAGTAGTATACCGACAAGGGAGGGACAGCCCCAGCATTTT; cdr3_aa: CASSIPTREGQPQHF
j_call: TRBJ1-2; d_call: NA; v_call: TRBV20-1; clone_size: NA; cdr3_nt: TGCAGTGCGCAACAGGACTATGGCTACACCTTC; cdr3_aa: CSAQQDYGYTF